This T cell receptor (beta chain) came from a study of blood T cell repertoires in COVID-19. In the study's own analysis: Estimation of nucleated cell counts was performed using reference gene primer amplification. This table comes from immunoSEQ multiplex PCR, and its TCRdb copy is limited to in-frame clones, with some not included. Clone size and the V and J calls come from that table; the DNA yielded D and trimming. Among about 100,000 clones listed, around 80% were seen once. Germline V CDR1 and CDR2: SSHAT, FNYEAQ (reference sequence). This CDR3 has 15 amino acids. As concerns this clone: Sequence at one end of the junction differs from germline and may be a read error.

This rearrangement joins TRBV7-7 to TRBJ2-2; D is possibly TRBD2 (6 bases). Sequencing used peripheral blood. This receptor was identified in a man aged 55 to 70 with active or convalescent COVID-19. The CDR3 is CASSLARGPTGELFF. For the CDR3, the DNA is TGTGCTAGCAGCTTAGCGCGGGGTCCCACCGGGGAGCTGTTTTTT.